Listed below are T cell receptor beta chains from one sample, sequenced in a study of identical twins. TCRdb processed the 5' RACE reads anew with MiXCR; each CDR3 protein has one entry. The data show some 230,000 distinct CDR3 sequences, with over 5.5% seen just once and 14% to 15% held by the top ten. A further study also used this sample, focusing on T cells expressing NK-cell markers.

Sequencing was performed on CD8+ T cells sorted from blood. The receptors derive from a woman under 30 in good health. The CDR3 runs from the conserved cysteine through the conserved F or W.

J gene: TRBJ2-1
V gene: TRBV6-5
CDR3 protein: CASSLAGVGEQFF

J gene: TRBJ2-1
V gene: TRBV9
CDR3 protein: CASREATNEQFF

J gene: TRBJ2-1
V gene: TRBV7-8
CDR3 protein: CASSSMGGGTNEQFF

J gene: TRBJ2-4
V gene: TRBV7-9
CDR3 protein: CASSGLGQRAKNIQYF

J gene: TRBJ2-1
V gene: TRBV4-3
CDR3 protein: CASRDRSYNEQFF

J gene: TRBJ2-5
V gene: TRBV15
CDR3 protein: CATSSRTQETQYF

J gene: TRBJ1-1
V gene: TRBV29-1
CDR3 protein: CSVEGTGTGDTEAFF

J gene: TRBJ2-5
V gene: TRBV5-1
CDR3 protein: CASSLASGGGETQYF

J gene: TRBJ2-7
V gene: TRBV19
CDR3 protein: CASSARTGVYEQYF

J gene: TRBJ2-2
V gene: TRBV27
CDR3 protein: CASRGDWGELFF

J gene: TRBJ1-4
V gene: TRBV5-6
CDR3 protein: CASSLAPQLKLFF

J gene: TRBJ2-1
V gene: TRBV5-6
CDR3 protein: CASSSTDEQFF

J gene: TRBJ2-7
V gene: TRBV7-9
CDR3 protein: CASSLVSAKLYEQYF

J gene: TRBJ2-3
V gene: TRBV9
CDR3 protein: CASSVSGGPPDTQYF

J gene: TRBJ2-7
V gene: TRBV13
CDR3 protein: CASSLLPESGEQYF

J gene: TRBJ2-1
V gene: TRBV6-2/TRBV6-3
CDR3 protein: CASSYEASADSLYNEQFF

J gene: TRBJ2-7
V gene: TRBV20-1
CDR3 protein: CSARAERGSSYEQYF

J gene: TRBJ2-1
V gene: TRBV5-1
CDR3 protein: CASSETSRNEQFF

J gene: TRBJ1-1
V gene: TRBV9
CDR3 protein: CASNPLGTEAFF

J gene: TRBJ1-1
V gene: TRBV6-5
CDR3 protein: CASTLGREGTEAFF

J gene: TRBJ1-3
V gene: TRBV2
CDR3 protein: CASRGGNTIYF

J gene: TRBJ2-5
V gene: TRBV20-1
CDR3 protein: CSARVMGGAQETQYF

J gene: TRBJ1-2
V gene: TRBV27
CDR3 protein: CASSFGQNYGYTF

J gene: TRBJ1-1
V gene: TRBV6-6
CDR3 protein: CASRGGLNTEAFF

J gene: TRBJ1-2
V gene: TRBV7-9
CDR3 protein: CASSSYGSGYTF

J gene: TRBJ1-1
V gene: TRBV29-1
CDR3 protein: CSVGGGMNTEAFF

J gene: TRBJ2-7
V gene: TRBV7-9
CDR3 protein: CASSYTDYEQYF

J gene: TRBJ1-6
V gene: TRBV11-2
CDR3 protein: CASSLTGDRSSPLHF

J gene: TRBJ2-3
V gene: TRBV20-1
CDR3 protein: CSAPSWRGTADTQYF

J gene: TRBJ2-1
V gene: TRBV7-3
CDR3 protein: CASSLTVRGEQFF

J gene: TRBJ2-1
V gene: TRBV7-2
CDR3 protein: CASSWGGSYNEQFF

J gene: TRBJ1-1
V gene: TRBV5-5
CDR3 protein: CASSFLRGSTEAFF

J gene: TRBJ2-5
V gene: TRBV5-1
CDR3 protein: CASSDRSSEHQETQYF

J gene: TRBJ2-7
V gene: TRBV27
CDR3 protein: CASSVSWQGYEQYF

J gene: TRBJ2-5
V gene: TRBV7-7
CDR3 protein: CASSLAAGEQETQYF

J gene: TRBJ2-1
V gene: TRBV9
CDR3 protein: CASSVATGVVRNEQFF

J gene: TRBJ2-1
V gene: TRBV12-3/TRBV12-4
CDR3 protein: CASSRGTGSANEQFF

J gene: TRBJ2-7
V gene: TRBV7-9
CDR3 protein: CASSLGGPAGLYEQYF

J gene: TRBJ2-7
V gene: TRBV20-1
CDR3 protein: CSANPDVHNSYEQYF

J gene: TRBJ1-2
V gene: TRBV29-1
CDR3 protein: CSEGTAFGYTF

J gene: TRBJ2-1
V gene: TRBV9
CDR3 protein: CASSGREQFF